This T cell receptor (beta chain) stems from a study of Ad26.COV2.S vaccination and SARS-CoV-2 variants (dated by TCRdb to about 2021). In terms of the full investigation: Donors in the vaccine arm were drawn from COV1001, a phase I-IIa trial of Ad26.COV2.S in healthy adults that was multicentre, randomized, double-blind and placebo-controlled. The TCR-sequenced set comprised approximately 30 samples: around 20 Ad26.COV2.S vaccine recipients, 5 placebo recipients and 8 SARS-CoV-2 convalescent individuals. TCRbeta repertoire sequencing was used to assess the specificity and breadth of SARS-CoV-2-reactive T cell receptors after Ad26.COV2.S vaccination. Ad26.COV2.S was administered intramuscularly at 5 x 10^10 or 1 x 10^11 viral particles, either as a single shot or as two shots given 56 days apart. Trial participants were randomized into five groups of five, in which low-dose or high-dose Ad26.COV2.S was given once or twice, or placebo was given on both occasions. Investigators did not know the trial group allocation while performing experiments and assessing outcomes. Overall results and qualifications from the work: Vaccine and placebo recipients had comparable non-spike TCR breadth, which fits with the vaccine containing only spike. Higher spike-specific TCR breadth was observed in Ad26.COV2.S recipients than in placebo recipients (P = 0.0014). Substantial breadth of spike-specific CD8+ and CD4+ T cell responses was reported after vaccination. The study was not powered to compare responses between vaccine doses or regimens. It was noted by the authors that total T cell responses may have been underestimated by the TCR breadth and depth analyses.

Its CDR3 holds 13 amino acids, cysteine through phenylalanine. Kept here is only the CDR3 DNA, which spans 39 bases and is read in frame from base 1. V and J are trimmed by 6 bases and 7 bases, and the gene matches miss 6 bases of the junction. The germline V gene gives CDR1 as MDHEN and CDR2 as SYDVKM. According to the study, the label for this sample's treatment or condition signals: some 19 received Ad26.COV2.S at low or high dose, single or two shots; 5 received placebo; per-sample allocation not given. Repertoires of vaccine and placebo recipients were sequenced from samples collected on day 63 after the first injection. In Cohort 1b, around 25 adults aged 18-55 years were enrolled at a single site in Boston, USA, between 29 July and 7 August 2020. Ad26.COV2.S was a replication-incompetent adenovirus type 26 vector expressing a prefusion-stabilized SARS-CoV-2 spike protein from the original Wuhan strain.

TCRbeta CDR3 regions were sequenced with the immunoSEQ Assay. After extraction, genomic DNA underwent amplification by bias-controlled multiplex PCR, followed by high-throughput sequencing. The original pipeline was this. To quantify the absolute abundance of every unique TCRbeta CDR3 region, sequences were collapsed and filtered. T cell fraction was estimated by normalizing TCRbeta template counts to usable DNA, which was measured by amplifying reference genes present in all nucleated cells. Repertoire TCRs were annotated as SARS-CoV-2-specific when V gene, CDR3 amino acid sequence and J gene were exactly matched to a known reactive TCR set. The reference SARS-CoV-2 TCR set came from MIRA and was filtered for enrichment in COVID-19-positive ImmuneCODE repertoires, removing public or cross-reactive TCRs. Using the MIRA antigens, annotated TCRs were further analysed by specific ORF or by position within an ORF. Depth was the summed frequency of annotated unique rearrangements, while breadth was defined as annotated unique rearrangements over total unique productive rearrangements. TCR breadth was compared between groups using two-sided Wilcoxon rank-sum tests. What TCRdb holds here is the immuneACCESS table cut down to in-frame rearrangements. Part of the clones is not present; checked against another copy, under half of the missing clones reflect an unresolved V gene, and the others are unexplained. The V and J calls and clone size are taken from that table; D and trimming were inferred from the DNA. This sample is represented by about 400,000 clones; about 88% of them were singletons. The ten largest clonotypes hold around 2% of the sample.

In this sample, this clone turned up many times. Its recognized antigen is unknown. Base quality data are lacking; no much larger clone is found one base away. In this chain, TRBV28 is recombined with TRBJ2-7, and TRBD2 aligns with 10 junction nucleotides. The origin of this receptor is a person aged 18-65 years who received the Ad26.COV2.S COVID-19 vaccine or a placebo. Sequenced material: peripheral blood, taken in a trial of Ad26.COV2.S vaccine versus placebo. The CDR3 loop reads CASRLSSGREQYF. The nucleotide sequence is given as TGTGCCAGCAGACTCTCTAGCGGGAGAGAGCAGTACTTC.